The clone carrying this T cell receptor (beta chain) was seen more than once but under ten times. Its specificity is unknown. V shed 3 bases and J shed 9 bases, with 12 bases lying between them. The CDR3 has 11 residues. Germline V gene sequence: CDR1 DFQATT, CDR2 SNEGSKA (reference sequence). The data originate from a study of response to subunit inactivated influenza vaccine. TCRdb analysed the RT-PCR reads with MiXCR anew, one entry per CDR3 protein. The sample includes over 650,000 distinct CDR3 sequences, less than 20% seen only once; the top ten take roughly a tenth. Whole-study findings and limits: Only a handful of new T cells, the authors suggested, are recruited with each seasonal influenza vaccination.

The V gene is TRBV20-1, the J gene TRBJ2-7; no clear D gene. The sequencing used PBMCs from blood, collected less than 6 days after vaccination. The receptor was derived from a man aged 50-59 years who received an inactivated influenza vaccine. CDR3 sequence: CSARWLAGQYF. CDR3 coding DNA: TGCAGTGCTAGGTGGTTAGCTGGGCAGTACTTC.